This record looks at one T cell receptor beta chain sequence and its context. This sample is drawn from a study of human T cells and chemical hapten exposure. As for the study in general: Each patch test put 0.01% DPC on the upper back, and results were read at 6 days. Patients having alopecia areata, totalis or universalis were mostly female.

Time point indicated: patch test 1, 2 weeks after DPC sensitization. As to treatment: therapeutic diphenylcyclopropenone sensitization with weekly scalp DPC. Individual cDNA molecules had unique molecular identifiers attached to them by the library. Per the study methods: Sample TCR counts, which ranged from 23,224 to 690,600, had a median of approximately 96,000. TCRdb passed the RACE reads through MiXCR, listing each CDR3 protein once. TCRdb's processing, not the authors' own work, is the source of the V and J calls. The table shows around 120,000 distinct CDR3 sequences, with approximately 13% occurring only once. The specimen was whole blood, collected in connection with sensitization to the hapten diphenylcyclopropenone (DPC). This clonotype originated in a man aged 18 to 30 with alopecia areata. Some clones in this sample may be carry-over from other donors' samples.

The CDR3 DNA reads as TGTGCCAGCTCACCACCGGAGAGAAGACAACTCACAGATACGCAGTATTTT. Amino acids: CASSPPERRQLTDTQYF. J is TRBJ2-3 and V is TRBV18; no firm D call. With 0 bases removed from V and 2 bases from J, the gap between germline ends came to 15 bases. The CDR3 sequence is 17 residues long. Germline loops: CDR1 KGHSH, CDR2 LQKENI. The full variable domain, rest sourced from reference TRBV18 and TRBJ2-3, is NAGVMQNPRHLVRRRGQEARLRCSPMKGHSHVYWYRQLPEEGLKFMVYLQKENIIDESGMPKERFSAEFPKEGPSILRIQQVVRGDSAAYFCASSPPERRQLTDTQYFGPGTRLTVL.